This is a list of T cell receptor beta chains from one sample in a study of blood T cells in healthy people across ages. TCRdb passed the 5' RACE reads through MiXCR, listing each CDR3 protein once. The sample yields roughly 500,000 distinct CDR3 sequences, about 25% seen once. This same sample was also taken into another study, of T cells of mothers and their children.

Sequenced sample: blood. Receptor source: a boy aged 5-17 years in good health. Both conserved end residues are part of each CDR3. Fields, in order: CDR3 length, V gene, J gene, clone size, D gene, CDR3 DNA, CDR3 protein. D genes are given only for firm matches. Clone size is given for some rows only: seen once, a few or many times, or a class if the clone is expanded.

cdr3_length: 16
v_call: TRBV29-1
j_call: TRBJ2-7
clone_size: NA
d_call: TRBD1
cdr3_nt: TGCAGCGTTGAAGGGGAGGGACAGGGCCTCGCCTACGAGCAGTACTTC
cdr3_aa: CSVEGEGQGLAYEQYF

cdr3_length: 11
v_call: TRBV20-1
j_call: TRBJ2-1
clone_size: NA
d_call: NA
cdr3_nt: TGCAGTGCTAGGTTGGAGAATGAGCAGTTCTTC
cdr3_aa: CSARLENEQFF

cdr3_length: 13
v_call: TRBV9
j_call: TRBJ1-2
clone_size: NA
d_call: TRBD1
cdr3_nt: TGTGCCAGCAGCGTAGGGCAGGGGGCCCCCTACACCTTC
cdr3_aa: CASSVGQGAPYTF

cdr3_length: 15
v_call: TRBV18
j_call: TRBJ1-1
clone_size: NA
d_call: TRBD1
cdr3_nt: TGTGCCAGCTCACCCATACAGGGGGCGTACACTGAAGCTTTCTTT
cdr3_aa: CASSPIQGAYTEAFF

cdr3_length: 15
v_call: TRBV7-2
j_call: TRBJ1-4
clone_size: few
d_call: NA
cdr3_nt: TGTGCCAGCAGCTTCGAACAGGGCTCTAATGAAAAACTGTTTTTT
cdr3_aa: CASSFEQGSNEKLFF

cdr3_length: 15
v_call: TRBV4-1
j_call: TRBJ2-7
clone_size: many
d_call: TRBD2
cdr3_nt: TGCGCCAGCAGCCAATTAGCGGGAGGGCCGGGGGAGCAGTACTTC
cdr3_aa: CASSQLAGGPGEQYF

cdr3_length: 15
v_call: TRBV7-2
j_call: TRBJ2-1
clone_size: NA
d_call: NA
cdr3_nt: TGTGCCAGCAGCTTAGCGGGGGCAACCTACAATGAGCAGTTCTTC
cdr3_aa: CASSLAGATYNEQFF

cdr3_length: 15
v_call: TRBV2
j_call: TRBJ2-2
clone_size: NA
d_call: NA
cdr3_nt: TGTGCCAGCTCCACAGGACAGTCTAACACCGGGGAGCTGTTTTTT
cdr3_aa: CASSTGQSNTGELFF

cdr3_length: 11
v_call: TRBV20-1
j_call: TRBJ2-1
clone_size: once
d_call: NA
cdr3_nt: TGCAGTGCTAGAGTAAGGCGGGAGCAGTTCTTC
cdr3_aa: CSARVRREQFF

cdr3_length: 14
v_call: TRBV30
j_call: TRBJ2-7
clone_size: NA
d_call: TRBD2
cdr3_nt: TGTGCCTGGAGTACGGGGACTAGCGGGGACGAGCAGTACTTC
cdr3_aa: CAWSTGTSGDEQYF

cdr3_length: 13
v_call: TRBV28
j_call: TRBJ2-1
clone_size: NA
d_call: NA
cdr3_nt: TGTGCCAGCAGTCCCCGGAACAGGGAAGAGCAGTTCTTC
cdr3_aa: CASSPRNREEQFF

cdr3_length: 12
v_call: TRBV6-5
j_call: TRBJ1-2
clone_size: NA
d_call: NA
cdr3_nt: TGTGCCAGCAGTTCGGTGCGTTTTGGCTACACCTTC
cdr3_aa: CASSSVRFGYTF

cdr3_length: 15
v_call: TRBV6-5
j_call: TRBJ2-5
clone_size: few
d_call: NA
cdr3_nt: TGTGCCAGCAGTTACGCCGGGGGTCGGGGGGAGACCCAGTACTTC
cdr3_aa: CASSYAGGRGETQYF

cdr3_length: 16
v_call: TRBV9
j_call: TRBJ2-2
clone_size: once
d_call: TRBD2
cdr3_nt: TGTGCCAGCAGCGTGGTAGCGGGGGTGAACACCGGGGAGCTGTTTTTT
cdr3_aa: CASSVVAGVNTGELFF

cdr3_length: 13
v_call: TRBV29-1
j_call: TRBJ1-2
clone_size: NA
d_call: NA
cdr3_nt: TGCAGCGTTGCCAGGGGCCGGGGGGATGGCTACACCTTC
cdr3_aa: CSVARGRGDGYTF

cdr3_length: 15
v_call: TRBV13
j_call: TRBJ1-6
clone_size: NA
d_call: NA
cdr3_nt: TGTGCCAGCAGCTTTCGAGGGAGTAAGGATTCACCCCTCCACTTT
cdr3_aa: CASSFRGSKDSPLHF